Below, one TCR beta chain is given with its context. Which antigen it targets is not known. No quality values exist for individual bases; no much larger clone is one base distant. These data are taken from a study of blood T cell repertoires in COVID-19 (dated by TCRdb to the early 2020s). With regard to the full study: Collaborator samples came from the United States, Italy and Spain and covered acute and convalescent phases of COVID-19. The prospective study material was composed of cDNA or gDNA derived from T cells, B-cell-depleted T cells, or PBMCs. Subjects who had been exposed to COVID-19, were actively infected with it, or had recovered from it provided the deeply sampled blood TCRbeta repertoires that made up the dataset. The repertoires were released in a freely available public database intended as a resource for research on the immune response to SARS-CoV-2. The samples were drawn from two sources: the first 160 participants of the ongoing ImmuneRACE study, and 1,000 to 1,500 subjects contributed by 6 global collaborators. The sample metadata nearly always contained a de-identified subject ID, COVID-19 status, age in years and sex. Where available, HLA class I and class II types were taken from metadata supplied by the sample provider and were not determined by assay-based typing.

The immunoSEQ Assay, a bias-controlled multiplex PCR, was used to amplify TCRbeta CDR3 regions from genomic DNA. The study's processing was this. The number of nucleated cells in each sample was estimated by amplification of reference gene primers within the assay. To quantify the absolute abundance of each unique TCRbeta CDR3 rearrangement, sequence reads were collapsed and filtered. For each sample, productive Simpson clonality was calculated as the square root of Simpson's diversity index over productive rearrangements. The source is immuneACCESS, and TCRdb retained only in-frame sequences with V and J called. Part of the clones is not carried over; for the studies checked, unresolved V genes explain less than half of this, and the remainder is unexplained. V and J calls plus clone size are reproduced from that table; the DNA served to infer D and trimming. The sample table records 45,000 or so clones; approximately 87% of these occur just once. Jointly, the top ten make up 9.2% of the sample.

Results the study describes overall, beyond this receptor: The quantity of clinical and demographic metadata differed by source and by participant and was supplied without curation.

Collaborating institutions collected whole blood in K2EDTA tubes following their own protocols. For TCRbeta analysis, collaborators shipped samples in one of three forms: frozen whole blood, isolated PBMCs, or DNA extracted from either of those sample types. This receptor was taken from a human donor in a cohort sampled during active COVID-19. The source material was peripheral blood.

CDR3 reads: CASSFDRRPYEQYF. DNA sequence: TGTGCCAGCAGCTTTGACAGGCGACCATACGAGCAGTACTTC. The rearranged segments are TRBV7-9 and TRBJ2-7; a tentative D call is TRBD1 (6 bases match). The V and J ends are trimmed by 3 bases and 4 bases, leaving 13 bases between them. As encoded in the germline V gene (reference sequence), CDR1 is SEHNR while CDR2 is FQNEAQ. The CDR3 holds 14 amino acids from the cysteine to the phenylalanine. CDR3 DNA only is kept here, 42 bases in frame from base 1.